Shown below are 2 T cell receptor beta chains from a single sample sequenced in a study of shared clonotypes between healthy human individuals. Naive CD8 cells, CD45RO-negative and positively selected for CCR7, excluded terminally differentiated effector memory CD45RA+ cells. Some clones are missing from TCRdb's copy, which holds only in-frame ones; the method was immunoSEQ multiplex PCR. The data hold millions of clones, with over 85% observed a single time. Sequencing was done on a sample of naive CD8+ T cells sorted from blood. The receptors derive from a man between 18 and 29 years old in good health.

The chain recombines TRBV4-1 with TRBJ2-7; 7 nucleotides line up with TRBD1. Germline V gene data show CDR1 as MGHRA and CDR2 as YSYEKL. J lost 2 bases, V lost 1 base, and 5 bases had no gene match. This CDR3 has 15 residues. The CDR3 loop reads CASSQVRQGAYEQYF. CDR3 DNA sequence: TGCGCCAGCAGCCAAGTTCGCCAGGGGGCCTACGAGCAGTACTTC.

The rearrangement uses TRBV9 and TRBJ2-5, with 8 bases aligning to TRBD2. Looked up from germline, CDR1 is SGDLS and CDR2 is YYNGEE. CDR3 length: 14 residues. The trim removed 3 bases at V and 2 bases at J, leaving 3 bases unmatched. The CDR3 DNA sequence: TGTGCCAGCAGCGCGGGGGGGTTTCAAGAGACCCAGTACTTC. Protein: CASSAGGFQETQYF.